These 8 T cell receptor beta chains originate from one sample sequenced in a study of blood T cell repertoires in COVID-19. The assay was immunoSEQ multiplex PCR, and TCRdb's table has in-frame clones only and misses some. This table holds a few hundred thousand clones, less than 90% found once. The sample taken for sequencing was PBMCs or T cells enriched from blood (not recorded which). These receptors were obtained from a woman between 40 and 50 years old who had recovered from COVID-19.

The J gene is TRBJ1-2, the V gene TRBV24-1; 9 bases line up with TRBD1. CDR1 is KGHDR, CDR2 SFDVKD, per germline. The CDR3 length is 16 residues. The trim removed 3 bases at V and 6 bases at J, leaving 10 bases unmatched. CDR3 coding DNA: TGTGCCACCAGTGATGCCGGACAGGGGTTCTTCCATGGCTACACCTTC. Its protein is CATSDAGQGFFHGYTF.

The chain employs TRBV29-1 and TRBJ1-2; a weak D match, TRBD1 (6 bases). The CDR3 is 10 amino acids. Between the trimmed V and J ends, which lost 4 bases and 7 bases, there was a span of 7 bases. Germline V gene data show CDR1 as SQVTM and CDR2 as ANQGSEA. The CDR3: CSVGGGGYTF. CDR3 in DNA: TGCAGCGTTGGAGGGGGTGGCTACACCTTC.

CDR3 coding DNA: TGTGCCACCAGCAGAGATTTCCGGGAGATCTCAGATACGCAGTATTTT. Its translation is CATSRDFREISDTQYF. The V gene is TRBV15, the J gene TRBJ2-3, with a weak D call TRBD2 (6 bases). Germline loops: CDR1 LNHNV, CDR2 YYDKDF (reference sequence). The length of the CDR3 is 16 residues. V was clipped by 0 bases and J by 4 bases, with 14 bases between them.

J is TRBJ2-3 and V is TRBV7-8; 12 bases line up with TRBD2. This CDR3 comprises 18 residues. V gave up 0 bases and J gave up 4 bases; unmatched junction bases: 8. Germline CDR1 SGHVS, CDR2 FQNEAQ. The CDR3 nucleotides read TGTGCCAGCAGCTTAGCCCATACGCTAGCGGGAGGGTCAGATACGCAGTATTTT. It is translated as CASSLAHTLAGGSDTQYF.

This chain connects TRBV7-3 to TRBJ1-6, with 12 bases matching TRBD1. The germline gives CDR1 SGHTA, CDR2 FQGTGA. The CDR3 sequence is 16 residues long. Trimming took 4 bases from V and 13 from J; bases not matched to a gene: 11. This chain's CDR3 is CASSSGQGAGGDPLHF. CDR3 nucleotide sequence: TGTGCCAGCAGCTCGGGACAGGGGGCCGGGGGTGACCCCCTCCACTTT.

The chain links TRBV28 to TRBJ2-1; 10 nucleotides match TRBD2. The germline V gene has CDR1 MDHEN and CDR2 SYDVKM. The CDR3 length is 17 residues. J gave up 6 bases and V 10 bases, and 18 bases lay outside the gene matches. The CDR3 DNA follows: TGTGCCACCCGCGAGGCTAGCGGGAGTAGACTTGGCAATGAGCAGTTCTTC. Amino acids: CATREASGSRLGNEQFF.

This chain links TRBV11-3 with TRBJ2-7, with D unclear. Germline V lookup: CDR1 SGHNT, CDR2 YENEEA. The CDR3 runs to 13 residues. V lost 2 bases and J 4 bases, leaving 9 bases between the germline ends. CDR3 residues: CASSLSHGYEQYV. DNA of the CDR3: TGTGCCAGCAGCTTATCCCACGGTTACGAGCAGTACGTC.

This sequence joins TRBV7-2 and TRBJ2-3, with TRBD1 matching 7 bases. CDR1 SGHTA and CDR2 FQGNSA come from the germline V gene. This CDR3 contains 15 residues. Unmatched junction bases numbered 2, after V lost 1 base and J lost 1 base. Written as DNA, the CDR3 is TGTGCCAGCAGCTTAGGGACAGGCCGCACAGATACGCAGTATTTT. Translation: CASSLGTGRTDTQYF.